This TCR beta chain was identified during a study of identical twins (TCRdb year 2016). Looking at the study overall: To test whether fetal clonotypes persist, the study used deep sequencing on TCR alpha and beta repertoires from monozygotic twins, unrelated adults of various ages, and cord blood. To rule out contamination, the twin experiments were replicated at different times with different library preparation protocols. Study-wide findings and limitations: Recombination models systematically underestimated out-of-frame TCR alpha sharing in monozygotic twins but agreed with sharing between unrelated individuals. Abundant cord blood beta clonotypes had fewer insertions, young adult naive repertoires showed a similar but weaker trend, and memory repertoires showed no such trend. Zero-insertion analyses could be partly confounded by invariant T cells such as MAIT and iNKT, although diverse VJ usage argued against such confounding for most clonotypes. A weaker excess of twin sharing was found in beta out-of-frame sequences because the signal-to-noise ratio was lowered by fewer shared sequences. Conclusions relied on cross-sectional statistical analysis, since the same donors could not be followed over many years. Compared with coincidental sharing between unrelated individuals, an excess of low generation-probability sequences was observed among out-of-frame TCR alpha sequences shared between twins.

Library preparation was by 5' RACE. TCRdb lists the instrument as Illumina HiSeq 2000. A universal primer binding site was added through template switching, and the final cDNA carried a unique molecular identifier so that TCR cDNA molecules could be counted accurately. First-strand cDNA for TCR alpha and beta chains was synthesized from specific primers in the conserved constant-segment region. Each cDNA library was double barcoded, with a SMART-Mk sample barcode plus Illumina barcodes, to control for contamination. Two successive PCR steps introduced TruSeq adapter sequences along with Illumina sample barcodes. Sequencing of the TCR alpha and beta cDNA libraries was done on the Illumina HiSeq platform using custom primers. The paper's data handling went like this. Raw reads were processed with MiGEC to extract unique molecular identifiers, and MiXCR was used to determine CDR3 positions. For each individual, recombination models were inferred using an EM algorithm with the repgenHMM and IGoR tools. Shared clonotype analysis was performed with the tcR package in R, normalizing sharing by the product of cloneset sizes. Out-of-frame nonproductive sequences were analyzed to study raw recombination free of thymic and clonal selection effects. TCRdb reprocessing: public reads trimmed at Q25 with fastp, clones called with MiXCR, in-frame beta chains kept. For every CDR3 protein sequence, its rows merge into one entry that carries the most common genes and DNA. TCRdb's processing, not the authors', yielded these V and J calls. This sample lists fewer than 800,000 distinct CDR3 sequences; under 8.5% were detected once. The ten largest account for 1.6% of the sample.

Only healthy Caucasian donors were included. Three pairs of female monozygotic twins, all aged roughly 18 to 30 years, made up the twin cohort. The RNA used for TCR libraries was isolated from peripheral blood mononuclear cells. The CDR3 goes from the cysteine to the phenylalanine over 14 residues. Kept here is only the CDR3 DNA, which spans 42 bases and is read in frame from base 1. Deletion took 3 bases off V and 7 bases off J, with a span of 12 bases between the germline ends. CDR1 and CDR2, looked up from the germline V gene, are LGHNA and YNFKEQ. This clonotype was seen at least ten times. Its antigen is currently not known. Within one base of it there is no much larger clone, and no base qualities were kept. This sample was also put to use in a study of yellow fever vaccine responses in identical twins. That second report states: According to the authors, in identical twins the way T cells responded to vaccination appeared partly convergent and partly personalized. Focusing on identical twins, the study followed the T cell clones that responded to the vaccine, and did so with precision.

The rearrangement combines TRBV4-2 with TRBJ2-2; perhaps TRBD1 is the D gene, with 5 bases matching. The receptor comes from a woman aged 18-35 years in good health. Sequencing was done on a sample of PBMCs. Read as DNA, the sequence is TGTGCCAGCAGCCACAGGGTTTGGGACGGGGAGCTGTTTTTT. This codes for CASSHRVWDGELFF.